Sequencing of this T cell receptor (beta chain) was carried out in a study of CD8 T cells in ankylosing spondylitis. General study points: Some of these motif variants have turned up before, in reports on reactive arthritis synovial fluid and blood. Reportedly, significant enrichment of disease-linked clones occurred in matched ankylosing spondylitis synovial fluid. Seemingly distinctive of ankylosing spondylitis blood was a TCR beta motif formed by eight highly homologous variants.

One entry per CDR3 protein results from TCRdb running MiXCR on the 5' RACE reads. The table records more than 600,000 distinct CDR3 sequences, 15% to 20% of them present only once. The CDR3 totals 15 residues. Germline V gene data show CDR1 as DFQATT and CDR2 as SNEGSKA (reference sequence). The V segment lost 0 bases and the J segment 10 bases; nucleotides outside the gene matches: 10. In regard to this clonotype: Antigen specificity is unknown.

The source of this sequence is a male donor with ankylosing spondylitis. This chain links TRBV20-1 with TRBJ2-1, with 9 bases that match TRBD2. Specimen: blood, either unsorted or a sorted T cell fraction (not recorded which). Here the CDR3 DNA reads TGCAGTGCTAGAGATTCAGCGGGAGGTCCCCAGGAGCAGTTCTTC. It codes for CSARDSAGGPQEQFF.